This is a list of T cell receptor beta chains from one sample in a study of beta chain features in type 1 diabetes. TCRdb keeps only in-frame clones here, not all; method: immunoSEQ multiplex PCR. Of about 320,000 clones listed, less than 15% are singletons. Sequenced sample: central memory CD4+ T cells from blood. All receptors derive from a man aged 25 to 40 in good health. Each CDR3 is given with its conserved first and last residue. The D gene is left open where the match is weak. A row's size may be missing; if present it is once, few, many or a size class.

CDR3nt,CDR3aa,v_gene,d_gene,abundance,j_gene
TGTGCCAGCAGCTTTATGTTATCTAGACAGGGAGTTCCCGAGCAGTACTTC,CASSFMLSRQGVPEQYF,TRBV7-8,TRBD1,NA,TRBJ2-7
TGTGCCAGCAGCTTAAGCTTCGCGAGCGGGCTCGGGGAGCTGTTTTTT,CASSLSFASGLGELFF,TRBV7-3,NA,NA,TRBJ2-2
TGTGCCAGCAAACTAGCGGGGGCCCAAGAGACCCAGTACTTC,CASKLAGAQETQYF,TRBV11-2,TRBD2,NA,TRBJ2-5
TGTGCCAGCAGTCCAACGACTAGCGGTGAGCAGTTCTTC,CASSPTTSGEQFF,TRBV7-9,TRBD2,NA,TRBJ2-1
TGTGCCAGCTCACCAATCACCAGCGGGAGCGCAGATACGCAGTATTTT,CASSPITSGSADTQYF,TRBV18,TRBD2,few,TRBJ2-3
TGTGCCAGCAGTTTCGCCGTCACGAACACTGAAGCTTTCTTT,CASSFAVTNTEAFF,TRBV10-3,NA,NA,TRBJ1-1
TGTGCCAGCAGCTGGACGACAATTGGAAACACCATATATTTT,CASSWTTIGNTIYF,TRBV7-9,NA,few,TRBJ1-3
TGTGCCAGCAGCTTATTCGGGGCCGACAGCAGTACGTACTTC,CASSLFGADSSTYF,TRBV7-8,NA,once,TRBJ2-7
TGTGCCAGCAGCCGACAGGGTTTTAGTACCGGGGAGCTGTTTTTT,CASSRQGFSTGELFF,TRBV6-5,TRBD1,few,TRBJ2-2
TGTGCCAGCAGCCAAGGAGCGAATAGGGATACGCAGTATTTT,CASSQGANRDTQYF,TRBV4-2,NA,NA,TRBJ2-3
TGTGCCAGCAGCACCCAGGTCTACACTGAAGCTTTCTTT,CASSTQVYTEAFF,TRBV7-3,NA,NA,TRBJ1-1
TGCGCCAGCAGTCTCAGGAGTGCAGATACGCAGTATTTT,CASSLRSADTQYF,TRBV5-1,NA,once,TRBJ2-3
TGCGCCAGCAGCCAAGATCAAGCGGGGCTCGGGACCCAGTACTTC,CASSQDQAGLGTQYF,TRBV4-1,TRBD2,few,TRBJ2-5
TGTGCCAGCAGCTTAGCTGCAACGAACTATGGCTACACCTTC,CASSLAATNYGYTF,TRBV7-9,NA,NA,TRBJ1-2
TGTGCCAGCAGCTCATCCGGGACAGCTTACAATGAGCAGTTCTTC,CASSSSGTAYNEQFF,TRBV7-2,TRBD1,few,TRBJ2-1
TGTGCCACGCAGGGGGGGAACACTGAAGCTTTCTTT,CATQGGNTEAFF,TRBV10-3,TRBD1,NA,TRBJ1-1
TGTGCCTGGGGCAATACAGGGGTTGGCTACACCTTC,CAWGNTGVGYTF,TRBV30,TRBD1,NA,TRBJ1-2
TGTGCCAGTACCGGGAAAGTAGCGGGGGGGCGAGGGACCCAGTACTTC,CASTGKVAGGRGTQYF,TRBV19,TRBD2,NA,TRBJ2-5
TGTGCCAGCAGCTTACTGACTAGCGGAGGGACCCAGTACTTC,CASSLLTSGGTQYF,TRBV11-1,TRBD2,few,TRBJ2-5
TGTGCCAGCAGCTTAGGATTCGCGTGGGAGACCCAGTACTTC,CASSLGFAWETQYF,TRBV7-2,NA,few,TRBJ2-5
TGTGCCAGCAGTATAGGACTAGCGGGAGCGGATACGCAGTATTTT,CASSIGLAGADTQYF,TRBV6-4,TRBD2,NA,TRBJ2-3
TGCGCCAGCAGCTTGGACGGGGGTGGCGGCTACACCTTC,CASSLDGGGGYTF,TRBV5-1,NA,once,TRBJ1-2
TGCGCCAGCAGCCAAGAAGGGACAGGGTACCCCTACAATGAGCAGTTCTTC,CASSQEGTGYPYNEQFF,TRBV4-1,TRBD1,few,TRBJ2-1